This T cell receptor (beta chain) was profiled in a study of OX40 agonist ivuxolimab in advanced cancers. CDR3 length equals 17 residues. The J segment lost 4 bases and the V segment lost 4 bases, leaving 16 bases of the junction unmatched. Germline V lookup: CDR1 MNHEY, CDR2 SMNVEV (reference sequence). Only in-frame clones appear in the TCRdb table, and some are missing; sequencing was by immunoSEQ multiplex PCR. The sample yields 20,000 to 25,000 clones, less than 90% seen once. This clone came up once. The source was CD4+ or CD8+ T cells sorted from blood, collected in a trial of the OX40 agonist ivuxolimab. The sequence derives from an adult with an advanced solid tumor such as melanoma, head and neck, liver or kidney cancer. The J gene is TRBJ2-7, the V gene TRBV27; 7 bases line up with TRBD2. The CDR3 sequence: CASSSLGASAGGYEQYF. The CDR3 bases are TGTGCCAGCAGTTCCCTCGGGGCTAGCGCCGGGGGGTACGAGCAGTACTTC.